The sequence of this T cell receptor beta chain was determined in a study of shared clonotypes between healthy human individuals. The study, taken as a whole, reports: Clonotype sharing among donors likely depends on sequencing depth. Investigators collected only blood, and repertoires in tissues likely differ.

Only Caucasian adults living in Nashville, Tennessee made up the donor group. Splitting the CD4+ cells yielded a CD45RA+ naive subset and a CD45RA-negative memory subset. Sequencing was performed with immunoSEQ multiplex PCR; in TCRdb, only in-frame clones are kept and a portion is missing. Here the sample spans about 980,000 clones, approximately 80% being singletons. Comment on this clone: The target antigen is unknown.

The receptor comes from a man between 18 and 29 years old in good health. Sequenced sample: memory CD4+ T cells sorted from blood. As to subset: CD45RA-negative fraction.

CDR3 DNA: TGTGCCAGCAGCTTAGGGGAGGTCAGGGATGAGCAGTTCTTC. Translated, it gives CASSLGEVRDEQFF. The chain recombines TRBV11-2 with TRBJ2-1, with D perhaps TRBD2 (6 bases). V lost 1 base, J lost 8 bases, and 12 bases lay in between. The CDR3 spans 14 residues. CDR1 SGHAT and CDR2 FQNNGV come from the germline V gene.